These 25 T cell receptor beta chains share one sample of origin, sequenced in a study of cytomegalovirus exposure and HLA in healthy donors. PCR employed 60 Vbeta and 13 Jbeta primers. Profiling relied on immunoSEQ multiplex PCR, and the TCRdb table lists in-frame clones only, not all of them. The record lists tens of thousands of clones, of which the ten most abundant hold approximately 1.6%. The specimen was PBMCs. The receptors were sampled from a woman aged 55-70 years in good health and CMV-seronegative.

For this clone: Relative to the germline gene, one junction end is altered; a read error may explain this. The rearrangement joins TRBV6-5 to TRBJ2-3, with D unclear. The CDR3 totals 11 residues. Germline CDR1 MNHEY, CDR2 SVGAGI. CDR3 loop: CASNSADKQYF. CDR3 nucleotide sequence: TGTGCCAGCAACTCCGCGGATAAGCAGTATTTT.

The chain employs TRBV2 and TRBJ2-3; TRBD1 might be the D (6 bases). V gave up 4 bases and J gave up 2 bases, with 10 bases separating them. Germline V gene sequence: CDR1 SNHLY, CDR2 FYNNEI. The CDR3 has 14 amino acids. The chain's CDR3 is CASSADRITDTQYF. For the CDR3, the DNA is TGTGCCAGCAGTGCCGACAGGATCACAGATACGCAGTATTTT.

The chain has TRBV11-2 and TRBJ1-3; 10 nucleotides align to TRBD1. The V segment lost 5 bases and the J segment 6 bases; nucleotides outside the gene matches: 10. Per germline, CDR1 SGHAT and CDR2 FQNNGV. CDR3 size: 16 residues. The CDR3 is CASSQYAGTGANTIYF. CDR3 bases: TGTGCCAGCAGCCAATACGCCGGGACAGGGGCAAACACCATATATTTT. The full variable domain, rest sourced from reference TRBV11-2 and TRBJ1-3, is EAGVAQSPRYKIIEKRQSVAFWCNPISGHATLYWYQQILGQGPKLLIQFQNNGVVDDSQLPKDRFSAERLKGVDSTLKIQPAKLEDSAVYLCASSQYAGTGANTIYFGEGSWLTVV.

The chain has TRBV15 and TRBJ1-2; 11 bases are a match to TRBD1. The CDR3 extends over 15 amino acids. V lost 5 bases, J lost 8 bases, and 10 bases stayed unmatched. CDR1 and CDR2 from the germline V gene are LNHNV and YYDKDF (reference sequence). The DNA of the CDR3 is TGTGCCACCAGCCCAACGTTTGGGACAGGGGGAGGCTACACCTTC. Protein: CATSPTFGTGGGYTF.

CDR3 nucleotides: TGCGCCAGCAGCCCCGGACAGGGGGCAACTAATGAAAAACTGTTTTTT. This sequence encodes CASSPGQGATNEKLFF. The chain combines TRBV5-1 with TRBJ1-4, with 10 bases lining up with TRBD1. Germline CDR1 and CDR2: SGHRS and YFSETQ. The V gene end was trimmed by 4 bases and the J gene end by 0 bases; junction bases not matched to a gene: 3. The CDR3 runs 16 residues.

This chain links TRBV5-1 with TRBJ2-2; 11 bases are a match to TRBD1. The V gene end was trimmed by 7 bases and the J gene end by 5 bases; junction bases not matched to a gene: 10. CDR1 SGHRS and CDR2 YFSETQ come from the germline V gene. This CDR3 has 16 amino acids. CDR3 sequence: CASLKPGTGGTGELFF. CDR3 coding DNA: TGCGCCAGCCTGAAACCCGGGACAGGGGGGACCGGGGAGCTGTTTTTT.

The V and J genes are TRBV28 and TRBJ2-1, with 12 bases identical to TRBD2. V was pared by 7 bases and J by 7 bases, with 8 bases of the junction left unmatched. This CDR3 region has 15 residues. Germline-derived CDR1 and CDR2 are MDHEN and SYDVKM. The CDR3 sequence: CASINPSGRGNEQFF. CDR3 DNA sequence: TGTGCCAGCATAAATCCTAGCGGGAGGGGGAATGAGCAGTTCTTC. Based on the CDR3 plus reference TRBV28 and TRBJ2-1, the full variable domain is DVKVTQSSRYLVKRTGEKVFLECVQDMDHENMFWYRQDPGLGLRLIYFSYDVKMKEKGDIPEGYSVSREKKERFSLILESASTNQTSMYLCASINPSGRGNEQFFGPGTRLTVL.

The CDR3 loop is CASSSLHQDIQYF. The CDR3 DNA reads as TGTGCCAGCAGCTCCCTACACCAGGACATTCAGTACTTC. This chain uses TRBV5-4 with TRBJ2-4; no definite D call. This CDR3 comprises 13 residues. V was pared by 3 bases and J by 8 bases, with 12 bases between. CDR1 and CDR2 from the germline V gene are SGHNT and YYREEE (reference sequence).

The V call is TRBV10-3, the J call TRBJ1-5; 8 bases line up with TRBD1. Germline V gives CDR1 ENHRY, CDR2 SYGVKD. Trimming took 7 bases from V and 4 from J; bases not matched to a gene: 6. The CDR3 has 14 residues. In nucleotides, the CDR3 is TGTGCCATCACCAAGGACAGGGAGAATCAGCCCCAGCATTTT. Translating it yields CAITKDRENQPQHF.

This sequence joins TRBV23-1 and TRBJ1-5; D remains unclear. TRBV23-1 belongs to the ORF category, with a function that is uncertain. The CDR3 sequence is 17 residues long. Deletions cut 4 bases from V and 9 bases from J, with 25 bases between. The CDR3 region has the DNA TGCGCCAGCAGTCTTTCAAGTTACCCGTGGCTCTGCCGGCCCCAGCATTTT. It specifies CASSLSSYPWLCRPQHF.

The rearrangement joins TRBV25-1 to TRBJ2-7, with 11 bases aligning to TRBD2. Germline assignment: CDR1 MGHDK and CDR2 SYGVNS. This CDR3 comprises 15 residues. Trimming cost V 5 bases and J 4 bases; bases outside gene matches: 7. CDR3: CASSSRLAGRYEQYF. CDR3 bases: TGTGCCAGCAGTTCGCGACTAGCGGGAAGGTACGAGCAGTACTTC.

The chain couples TRBV28 to TRBJ2-7; 12 bases agree with TRBD2. CDR3 length: 22 amino acids. Germline V CDR1 and CDR2: MDHEN, SYDVKM. Germline trimming cut 1 base from V and 0 bases from J; bases unmatched to any gene: 19. CDR3 sequence: CASSLYIRGRGLAGRSSYEQYF. The CDR3 DNA sequence: TGTGCCAGCAGTTTATATATCCGGGGGCGGGGACTAGCGGGTAGGAGCTCCTACGAGCAGTACTTC.

The V and J genes are TRBV2 and TRBJ1-1; D unclear. Trimming cost V 4 bases and J 2 bases, with 11 bases left between them. CDR3 length: 14 residues. Germline-derived CDR1 and CDR2 are SNHLY and FYNNEI. The CDR3 region has the DNA TGTGCCAGCAGTGCCCAGGTCTTTAACACTGAAGCTTTCTTT. The encoded protein is CASSAQVFNTEAFF.

This chain's CDR3 is CASSEGRLAGGPSYEQYF. For the CDR3, the DNA is TGTGCCAGCAGTGAAGGGAGACTAGCGGGAGGGCCGTCCTACGAGCAGTACTTC. The chain is built from TRBV6-1 and TRBJ2-7, with 14 positions matching TRBD2. The CDR3 spans 18 residues. Germline loops: CDR1 MNHNS, CDR2 SASEGT. The ends lost 1 base at V and 1 base at J; junction bases unmatched: 6.

The chain couples TRBV7-2 to TRBJ2-7; 9 bases map to TRBD2. Germline CDR1 SGHTA, CDR2 FQGNSA. Trimming removed 5 bases from V and 3 bases from J; junction bases left unmatched: 5. The CDR3 runs 14 residues. The DNA for the CDR3 is TGTGCCAGCAGCCTGAAGCGGGAGGTCTACGAGCAGTACTTC. Its translation is CASSLKREVYEQYF.

The chain has TRBV29-1 and TRBJ2-1; 8 bases line up with TRBD1. The CDR3 totals 14 residues. Trimming at V came to 1 base and at J to 6 bases, leaving 5 bases not matched to a gene. Germline V CDR1 and CDR2: SQVTM, ANQGSEA. The CDR3 DNA follows: TGCAGCGTTGAAGGACAGGGGCGAAGCAATGAGCAGTTCTTC. Amino acid sequence: CSVEGQGRSNEQFF.

This chain uses TRBV6-5 with TRBJ2-5, with 10 bases fitting TRBD2. The J call may be in error: the DNA end matches TRBJ2-7 better. CDR1 is MNHEY and CDR2 is SVGAGI in the germline V gene. The CDR3 contains 15 residues. For the CDR3, the DNA is TGTGCCAGCAGCATCGAAGCGGGAGGGCCCTACGAGCAGTACTTC. Amino acid sequence: CASSIEAGGPYEQYF.

J is TRBJ2-6 and V is TRBV6-1; 7 bases agree with TRBD2. The germline V gene encodes CDR1 MNHNS and CDR2 SASEGT. The CDR3 runs to 15 residues. The V segment lost 10 bases and the J segment 0 bases; nucleotides outside the gene matches: 6. In nucleotides, the CDR3 is TGTGCCACCCGACCGGGAGGCTCTGGGGCCAACGTCCTGACTTTC. Protein: CATRPGGSGANVLTF.

The V and J genes are TRBV18 and TRBJ1-1, with no clear D. CDR1 and CDR2 from the germline V gene are KGHSH and LQKENI. This CDR3 comprises 18 residues. V gave up 3 bases and J gave up 5 bases, with 25 bases separating them. The CDR3 DNA reads TGTGCCAGCTCACCTATCCATCTCCGGGGATCCGAGATTACTGAAGCTTTCTTT. Translation gives CASSPIHLRGSEITEAFF.

The rearrangement uses TRBV6-1 and TRBJ2-7; 9 bases align to TRBD2. The germline V gene encodes CDR1 MNHNS and CDR2 SASEGT. V shed 4 bases, J shed 3 bases, and the junction held 4 bases outside the gene matches. CDR3 length: 14 amino acids. The CDR3 region has the DNA TGTGCCAGCAGTGTGCGGGAGGGCCACTACGAGCAGTACTTC. Protein sequence: CASSVREGHYEQYF.

This chain connects TRBV25-1 to TRBJ2-1; TRBD2 aligns across 8 bases. The J segment lost 8 bases and the V segment lost 2 bases, leaving 11 bases of the junction unmatched. The CDR3 spans 16 residues. CDR1 is MGHDK and CDR2 is SYGVNS in the germline V gene. CDR3 in amino acids: CASSEGTTSARDEQFF. The DNA of the CDR3 is TGTGCCAGCAGTGAAGGAACGACTAGCGCTCGGGATGAGCAGTTCTTC.

The genes are TRBV5-5 and TRBJ2-1, with D possibly being TRBD2 (6 bases). Per the germline V gene, CDR1 is SGHKS and CDR2 is YYEKEE (reference sequence). The ends were cut back, 2 bases at V and 0 bases at J, with 15 bases in the middle. There are 17 residues in the CDR3. The chain's CDR3 is CASSFYTGGTSYNEQFF. The CDR3 DNA follows: TGTGCCAGCAGCTTTTATACTGGCGGGACCTCCTACAATGAGCAGTTCTTC.

The gene calls are TRBV18 and TRBJ1-5; 7 bases align to TRBD1. The CDR3 has 13 residues. The V gene's germline CDR1 is KGHSH and CDR2 LQKENI. V gave up 3 bases and J gave up 7 bases; unmatched junction bases: 3. The CDR3 DNA follows: TGTGCCAGCTCACCGGGGGACAGCCAGCCCCAGCATTTT. It translates to CASSPGDSQPQHF.

Written as DNA, the CDR3 is TGTGCCAGCAGCTTGCTGGGGGAGGGCTATGGCTACACCTTC. Translation gives CASSLLGEGYGYTF. V usage is TRBV5-6 and J usage is TRBJ1-2; D may be TRBD1 (5 bases). The ends were cut back, 1 base at V and 4 bases at J, with 11 bases in the middle. The CDR3 has 14 amino acids. Germline CDR1 and CDR2: SGHDT and YYEEEE.

The V call is TRBV9, the J call TRBJ2-3, with TRBD2 matching 8 bases. The V gene's germline CDR1 is SGDLS and CDR2 YYNGEE. CDR3 length: 15 amino acids. J lost 2 bases, V lost 4 bases, and 6 bases had no gene match. This chain's CDR3 is CASSPRLAYTDTQYF. The DNA for the CDR3 is TGTGCCAGCAGCCCGAGACTAGCGTACACAGATACGCAGTATTTT.